Following are 20 T cell receptor beta chains from one sample sequenced in a study of cytomegalovirus exposure and HLA in healthy donors. The study ran its PCR with 60 Vbeta and 13 Jbeta primers. The assay was immunoSEQ multiplex PCR, and TCRdb's table has in-frame clones only and misses some. The sample comprises roughly 120,000 clones, around 82% of which are singletons, and about 10% rests with the top ten. The sample taken for sequencing was PBMCs. The receptors originated from a male donor in good health and CMV-seropositive.

The chain joins TRBV28 to TRBJ2-7; 7 nucleotides align to TRBD1. V trimming: 4 bases; J trimming: 3 bases; junction bases outside the gene matches: 3. Germline V CDR1 and CDR2: MDHEN, SYDVKM. The CDR3 is 13 amino acids. This chain's CDR3 is CASSSGQFYEQYF. CDR3 in DNA: TGTGCCAGCAGTTCGGGACAGTTCTACGAGCAGTACTTC.

The chain is built from TRBV7-8 and TRBJ2-7; D is unclear. In germline, CDR1 is SGHVS, CDR2 FQNEAQ. CDR3 length equals 13 residues. The V end lost 3 bases, the J end lost 1 base, and 7 bases lay between the germline ends. For the CDR3, the DNA is TGTGCCAGCAGCTTCTCAGCGTCCTACGAGCAGTACTTC. Translated, it gives CASSFSASYEQYF.

The J gene is TRBJ2-5, the V gene TRBV27; D uncertain. V was shortened by 6 bases and J by 0 bases, with 5 bases between the two germline ends. The CDR3 covers 12 residues. Germline V CDR1 and CDR2: MNHEY, SMNVEV (reference sequence). The CDR3 is CASSPNQETQYF. In DNA, the CDR3 is TGTGCCAGCAGCCCAAACCAAGAGACCCAGTACTTC.

In this sample, this clone turned up a few times. Here the CDR3 DNA reads TGTGCCAGCAGCTTAGTACTAGCATATGAGCAGTTCTTC. Its translation: CASSLVLAYEQFF. The V call is TRBV11-2, the J call TRBJ2-1, with TRBD2 as a possible D gene (6 bases). The CDR3 runs to 13 residues. CDR1 is SGHAT, CDR2 FQNNGV, per germline. V lost 1 base, J lost 8 bases, and 9 bases lay in between.

J is TRBJ1-1 and V is TRBV25-1; weak D call: TRBD1 (5 bases). CDR3 length: 13 residues. Trimming removed 6 bases at V and 5 bases at J, with 13 bases between. CDR1 is MGHDK, CDR2 SYGVNS, per germline. This chain's CDR3 is CASRSRAGTEAFF. In DNA, the CDR3 is TGTGCCAGCAGGAGCAGGGCCGGGACTGAAGCTTTCTTT.

The chain employs TRBV9 and TRBJ2-7; 9 nucleotides line up with TRBD2. The CDR3 spans 16 residues. Looked up from germline, CDR1 is SGDLS and CDR2 is YYNGEE. The trim removed 4 bases at V and 3 bases at J, leaving 11 bases unmatched. CDR3 DNA: TGTGCCAGCAGCCCGCGGGGACTAGCTCTTTTCTACGAGCAGTACTTC. Amino acid sequence: CASSPRGLALFYEQYF.

The chain joins TRBV6-6 to TRBJ2-5, with D possibly being TRBD1 (6 bases). The V gene's germline CDR1 is MNHNY and CDR2 SVGAGI (reference sequence). V was cut by 6 bases and J by 3 bases, with 8 bases left in between. The CDR3 loop spans 12 amino acids. The CDR3 coding sequence is TGTGCCAGCAGACAGGGAAAAGAGACCCAGTACTTC. This translates into CASRQGKETQYF.

The table lists this clone with a few counts. The chain is built from TRBV10-1 and TRBJ2-1; 8 nucleotides match TRBD2. The V and J ends lost 5 bases and 0 bases, in that order; junction bases with no gene match: 21. This CDR3 has 21 residues. Germline V gene lookup returns CDR1 WNHNN and CDR2 SYGVQD (reference sequence). The CDR3 region has the DNA TGCGCCAGCAGTACCCCCTTTTTTAGCGGGGTTTCTAGGAGCTCCTACAATGAGCAGTTCTTC. It is translated as CASSTPFFSGVSRSSYNEQFF.

This rearrangement joins TRBV18 to TRBJ2-7; 8 bases match TRBD2. In germline, CDR1 is KGHSH, CDR2 LQKENI. The CDR3 spans 14 residues. Trimming at V came to 6 bases and at J to 6 bases, leaving 10 bases not matched to a gene. CDR3 in DNA: TGTGCCAGCTCCCCAGAAGCGGGAGAGGGCGAGCAGTACTTC. Its translation is CASSPEAGEGEQYF.

There are a few counts of this clone. The J gene is TRBJ2-3, the V gene TRBV9, with TRBD2 as a possible D gene (5 bases). This CDR3 has 15 amino acids. In germline, CDR1 is SGDLS, CDR2 YYNGEE. The V end was cut by 0 bases, the J end by 2 bases, with 10 bases between. Here the CDR3 reads CASSVGAELTDTQYF. The CDR3 DNA reads TGTGCCAGCAGCGTAGGAGCGGAACTCACAGATACGCAGTATTTT.

The chain's CDR3 is CASSLEGGSYNEQFF. The CDR3 coding sequence is TGCGCCAGCAGCTTAGAAGGAGGCTCCTACAATGAGCAGTTCTTC. The chain combines TRBV5-1 with TRBJ2-1; TRBD2 is a possible D gene (5 bases). Trimming removed 2 bases at V and 0 bases at J, with 9 bases between. The germline gives CDR1 SGHRS, CDR2 YFSETQ. The length of the CDR3 is 15 residues.

The V gene is TRBV4-2, the J gene TRBJ2-1; 9 bases match TRBD2. Per germline, CDR1 LGHNA and CDR2 YNFKEQ. The CDR3 has 14 residues. Trimming at V came to 2 bases and at J to 9 bases, leaving 5 bases not matched to a gene. The CDR3 is CASSQISGSGEQFF. CDR3 nucleotide sequence: TGTGCCAGCAGCCAAATTAGCGGGAGCGGTGAGCAGTTCTTC.

The J gene is TRBJ2-1, the V gene TRBV29-1; unclear D gene. CDR1 and CDR2 from the germline V gene are SQVTM and ANQGSEA. Trimming took 1 base from V and 2 from J, leaving 6 bases between them. There are 13 residues in the CDR3. CDR3 loop: CSVEGLAYNEQFF. The CDR3 DNA sequence: TGCAGCGTTGAAGGGCTAGCCTACAATGAGCAGTTCTTC.

The CDR3 loop reads CASSLAGTGHNSPLHF. The CDR3 DNA is TGTGCCAGCAGCTTAGCTGGGACAGGTCATAATTCACCCCTCCACTTT. This sequence joins TRBV7-2 and TRBJ1-6; 8 positions agree with TRBD1. Per the germline V gene, CDR1 is SGHTA and CDR2 is FQGNSA. The junction had 3 bases not matched to a gene; V was cut back by 0 bases and J by 5 bases. This CDR3 comprises 16 residues.

The chain has TRBV5-6 and TRBJ1-6; 7 bases agree with TRBD1. Germline values: CDR1 SGHDT, CDR2 YYEEEE. The V gene end was trimmed by 4 bases and the J gene end by 10 bases; junction bases not matched to a gene: 5. The CDR3 covers 13 residues. CDR3 in amino acids: CASSGDRDSPLHF. The CDR3 nucleotides are TGTGCCAGCAGCGGAGACAGGGACTCACCCCTCCACTTT.

The chain combines TRBV7-2 with TRBJ2-4; TRBD1 agrees at 7 bases. The germline V gene has CDR1 SGHTA and CDR2 FQGNSA. This CDR3 has 16 amino acids. Unmatched junction bases numbered 12, after V lost 1 base and J lost 9 bases. CDR3 DNA sequence: TGTGCCAGCAGCTTAGACCCCAGGGGGTCCGCGGGCATTCAGTACTTC. Its protein product is CASSLDPRGSAGIQYF.

The J gene is TRBJ2-6, the V gene TRBV10-3, with D tentatively TRBD1 (5 bases). Germline CDR1 and CDR2: ENHRY and SYGVKD. The length of the CDR3 is 14 residues. The V and J ends lost 4 bases and 1 base respectively, with 5 bases between them. CDR3 bases: TGTGCCATCAGTGGACAGTCTGGGGCCAACGTCCTGACTTTC. Its translation is CAISGQSGANVLTF.

The V call is TRBV2, the J call TRBJ2-7, with TRBD1 matching 12 bases. Germline values: CDR1 SNHLY, CDR2 FYNNEI. Trimming at V came to 7 bases and at J to 6 bases, leaving 7 bases not matched to a gene. This CDR3 spans 14 amino acids. The CDR3 sequence: CASNRGQGASEQYF. Written as DNA, the CDR3 is TGTGCCAGCAACCGGGGACAGGGGGCTAGCGAGCAGTACTTC. The variable domain in full, with the rest retrieved from reference TRBV2 and TRBJ2-7, is EPEVTQTPSHQVTQMGQEVILRCVPISNHLYFYWYRQILGQKVEFLVSFYNNEISEKSEIFDDQFSVERPDGSNFTLKIRSTKLEDSAMYFCASNRGQGASEQYFGPGTRLTVT.

The J gene is TRBJ2-7, the V gene TRBV7-2, with D hard to call. This CDR3 contains 14 residues. Deletions cut 1 base from V and 3 bases from J, with 10 bases between. Germline CDR1 and CDR2: SGHTA and FQGNSA. The CDR3 nucleotides read TGTGCCAGCAGCTTAGGCAGGATTAACTACGAGCAGTACTTC. As protein: CASSLGRINYEQYF.

The J gene is TRBJ1-2, the V gene TRBV4-3; 10 bases map to TRBD1. The CDR3 is 15 residues long. CDR1 and CDR2 from the germline V gene are LGHNA and YSLEER. J lost 3 bases, V lost 4 bases, and 5 bases had no gene match. CDR3 in DNA: TGCGCCAGCAGCCTCGGGACAGGGGACGACTATGGCTACACCTTC. Encoded protein: CASSLGTGDDYGYTF.